The 23 T cell receptor beta chains below all came from one sample that was sequenced in a study of cytomegalovirus exposure and HLA in healthy donors. Primers included in the PCR were 60 Vbeta and 13 Jbeta primers. The method was immunoSEQ multiplex PCR; TCRdb's version includes in-frame clones alone and lacks a portion of them. Seen here are roughly 150,000 clones, 65% to 90% observed once, and the top ten hold over 2%. Sample: PBMCs. Every receptor here comes from a male donor in good health and CMV-seronegative.

This chain connects TRBV5-6 to TRBJ2-5; 10 positions match TRBD2. With V trimmed by 0 bases and J by 5 bases, 10 bases remained unmatched. The CDR3 runs to 17 residues. Germline-derived CDR1 and CDR2 are SGHDT and YYEEEE. In nucleotides, the CDR3 is TGTGCCAGCAGCTTGGTCGTCGGTCTAGCGGGGGTGGAGACCCAGTACTTC. The encoded protein is CASSLVVGLAGVETQYF.

V is TRBV29-1 and J is TRBJ1-2, with D perhaps matching TRBD1 (6 bases). V was clipped by 6 bases and J by 3 bases, with 20 bases between them. This CDR3 has 15 amino acids. Germline-derived CDR1 and CDR2 are SQVTM and ANQGSEA. The CDR3, as DNA: TGCAGCGTGACCGGGACACCCTATCTTCACTATGGCTACACCTTC. Translation gives CSVTGTPYLHYGYTF. The full variable domain, in which reference TRBV29-1 and TRBJ1-2 provide the parts outside the CDR3, is SAVISQKPSRDICQRGTSLTIQCQVDSQVTMMFWYRQQPGQSLTLIATANQGSEATYESGFVIDKFPISRPNLTFSTLTVSNMSPEDSSIYLCSVTGTPYLHYGYTFGSGTRLTVV.

This chain uses TRBV5-1 with TRBJ1-1; D is possibly TRBD1 (5 bases). This CDR3 region has 14 residues. V shed 3 bases and J shed 7 bases, with 16 bases lying between them. Germline V gene lookup returns CDR1 SGHRS and CDR2 YFSETQ. For the CDR3, the DNA is TGCGCCAGCAGCTCCTTGACCGGCAGGGATGAAGCTTTCTTT. As protein: CASSSLTGRDEAFF.

In regard to this clone: Other DNA sequences within the sample encode an identical CDR3. The V gene is TRBV11-3, the J gene TRBJ1-6; no reliable D call. Deletions cut 0 bases from V and 9 bases from J, with 9 bases between. Germline V gives CDR1 SGHNT, CDR2 YENEEA. The CDR3 sequence is 14 residues long. This chain's CDR3 is CASSLDRTGSPLHF. The CDR3, as DNA: TGTGCCAGCAGCTTAGATAGGACTGGTTCACCCCTCCACTTT.

This clone turned up a few times. At one end the junction does not follow the germline gene, possibly because of a read error. The CDR3 spells CGGGPSDTQYF. The CDR3 nucleotides read TGTGGGGGGGGGCCGTCAGATACGCAGTATTTT. The chain is built from TRBV29-1 and TRBJ2-3; tentatively, D is TRBD2 (7 bases). This CDR3 spans 11 amino acids. In germline, CDR1 is SQVTM, CDR2 ANQGSEA.

This clone was observed a few times. This chain uses TRBV5-1 with TRBJ2-6; the match to TRBD2 covers 7 bases. The CDR3 has 17 amino acids. From germline, CDR1 is SGHRS and CDR2 YFSETQ. V lost 1 base to trimming and J lost 1 base; unmatched junction nucleotides: 5. For the CDR3, the DNA is TGCGCCAGCAGCTTGTGGGGAGGGGAATCTGGGGCCAACGTCCTGACTTTC. Protein product: CASSLWGGESGANVLTF.

The CDR3 DNA is TGTGCCAGCAACCCTCGGGGGGGCCCCAATGAAAAACTGTTTTTT. Translated, it gives CASNPRGGPNEKLFF. This chain links TRBV9 with TRBJ1-4; D is perhaps TRBD1 (6 bases). The CDR3 consists of 15 residues. The germline CDR1 and CDR2 sequences are SGDLS and YYNGEE. V shed 6 bases and J shed 5 bases, with 17 bases lying between them.

V gene TRBV11-2 combines with J gene TRBJ2-2; D may be TRBD1 (6 bases). CDR1 is SGHAT, CDR2 FQNNGV, per germline. V was clipped by 3 bases and J by 6 bases, with 17 bases between them. This CDR3 spans 16 amino acids. CDR3 sequence reads: CASSFDTGTMSGELFF. The CDR3 DNA reads as TGTGCCAGCAGCTTCGATACCGGGACAATGTCCGGGGAGCTGTTTTTT.

The rearrangement uses TRBV7-9 and TRBJ2-1, with D possibly being TRBD2 (6 bases). The CDR3 length is 15 residues. With 3 bases removed from V and 0 bases from J, the gap between germline ends came to 9 bases. Germline V CDR1 and CDR2: SEHNR, FQNEAQ (reference sequence). Written as DNA, the CDR3 is TGTGCCAGCAGCTTCCGGGGGAGCTCCTACAATGAGCAGTTCTTC. It encodes CASSFRGSSYNEQFF. The full variable domain, with the rest looked up from reference TRBV7-9 and TRBJ2-1, is DTGVSQNPRHKITKRGQNVTFRCDPISEHNRLYWYRQTLGQGPEFLTYFQNEAQLEKSRLLSDRFSAERPKGSFSTLEIQRTEQGDSAMYLCASSFRGSSYNEQFFGPGTRLTVL.

The chain joins TRBV4-1 to TRBJ1-5; D not resolved. The CDR3 has 16 amino acids. CDR1 is MGHRA, CDR2 YSYEKL, per germline. V was pared by 0 bases and J by 7 bases, with 16 bases between. The CDR3 region has the DNA TGCGCCAGCAGCCAAGAGATCGGATTCGTCGGGCAGCCCCAGCATTTT. Translated: CASSQEIGFVGQPQHF.

This chain links TRBV2 with TRBJ1-5; D unresolved. The CDR3 totals 13 residues. Trimming removed 6 bases at V and 1 base at J, with 7 bases between. CDR1 is SNHLY, CDR2 FYNNEI, per germline. CDR3 sequence (DNA): TGTGCCAGCAGACAGATAAGCAATCAGCCCCAGCATTTT. This sequence encodes CASRQISNQPQHF.

A single count supports this clone. This chain links TRBV11-2 with TRBJ1-1; D may be TRBD1 (6 bases). The CDR3 has 14 amino acids. V lost 4 bases, J lost 0 bases, and 9 bases lay in between. Germline V lookup: CDR1 SGHAT, CDR2 FQNNGV. CDR3 region: CASSSTGMNTEAFF. The CDR3 bases are TGTGCCAGCAGCTCGACAGGTATGAACACTGAAGCTTTCTTT.

This clone was seen once. The V and J genes are TRBV18 and TRBJ1-2, with 8 bases that match TRBD1. CDR3 length equals 16 residues. Germline assignment: CDR1 KGHSH and CDR2 LQKENI. V shed 3 bases, J shed 6 bases, and the junction held 12 bases outside the gene matches. The CDR3 DNA reads as TGTGCCAGCTCACCCAGTCCCACGACAGGGGCCCATGGCTACACCTTC. Translated: CASSPSPTTGAHGYTF.

This chain connects TRBV11-2 to TRBJ1-6; D might be TRBD1 (6 bases). The length of the CDR3 is 15 residues. Trimming stripped 5 bases from V and 7 bases from J, with 15 bases between. From germline, CDR1 is SGHAT and CDR2 FQNNGV. The CDR3 here is CASSPPTGLNSPLHF. In DNA, the CDR3 is TGTGCCAGCAGCCCCCCCACAGGGTTGAATTCACCCCTCCACTTT.

For the CDR3, the DNA is TGCGCCAGCAGCCCCGAGGGACAATCACCCGGAGAGACCCAGTACTTC. Protein product: CASSPEGQSPGETQYF. This chain joins TRBV5-1 and TRBJ2-5, with D possibly TRBD1 on 6 matching bases. Germline lookup yields CDR1 SGHRS and CDR2 YFSETQ. The V and J ends lost 4 bases and 4 bases respectively, with 20 bases between them. The CDR3 contains 16 residues.

The chain employs TRBV7-2 and TRBJ2-2; 10 bases are a match to TRBD1. The V and J ends lost 0 bases and 6 bases, in that order; junction bases with no gene match: 1. CDR3 length: 15 residues. CDR1 is SGHTA, CDR2 FQGNSA, per germline. CDR3 coding DNA: TGTGCCAGCAGCTTAGCCGGACAGGGGGCCGGGGAGCTGTTTTTT. Residues: CASSLAGQGAGELFF.

The chain carries TRBV6-5 and TRBJ1-2; perhaps TRBD1 as D (5 bases). V was trimmed by 2 bases and J by 5 bases, leaving 9 bases between them. The CDR3 consists of 13 residues. Germline CDR1 reads MNHEY; CDR2 reads SVGAGI. Here the CDR3 DNA reads TGTGCCAGCAGTTACGGGGGGGAGTATGGCTACACCTTC. The encoded protein is CASSYGGEYGYTF.

This chain connects TRBV9 to TRBJ1-1; 9 bases map to TRBD1. J was trimmed by 4 bases and V by 4 bases; bases with no gene match: 5. This CDR3 has 14 residues. Per the germline V gene, CDR1 is SGDLS and CDR2 is YYNGEE. CDR3 protein: CASSKQGASTEAFF. CDR3 nucleotide sequence: TGTGCCAGCAGCAAACAGGGGGCGAGCACTGAAGCTTTCTTT.

This chain joins TRBV9 and TRBJ1-3; a possible D gene is TRBD1 (5 bases). CDR1 is SGDLS, CDR2 YYNGEE, per germline. The CDR3 runs to 15 residues. V was pared by 0 bases and J by 4 bases, with 11 bases between. CDR3 sequence (DNA): TGTGCCAGCAGCGTAGAAGGGGATGCCGGAAACACCATATATTTT. Translated: CASSVEGDAGNTIYF. Drawing the rest from reference TRBV9 and TRBJ1-3, the complete variable domain is DSGVTQTPKHLITATGQRVTLRCSPRSGDLSVYWYQQSLDQGLQFLIQYYNGEERAKGNILERFSAQQFPDLHSELNLSSLELGDSALYFCASSVEGDAGNTIYFGEGSWLTVV.

This clone has a handful of counts. CDR3 in amino acids: CASSTRGGVETQYF. The CDR3 DNA follows: TGTGCCAGCAGTACCCGTGGAGGGGTAGAGACCCAGTACTTC. The rearrangement uses TRBV25-1 and TRBJ2-5; D may be TRBD2 (6 bases). Germline V gene sequence: CDR1 MGHDK, CDR2 SYGVNS. V dropped 5 bases and J dropped 4 bases, with 14 bases sitting between them. There are 14 residues in the CDR3.

The chain has TRBV5-1 and TRBJ1-2, with D possibly being TRBD1 (5 bases). Germline CDR1 is SGHRS and CDR2 is YFSETQ. The ends were cut back, 0 bases at V and 8 bases at J, with 14 bases in the middle. There are 14 residues in the CDR3. In DNA form, the CDR3 reads TGCGCCAGCAGCTTGGGGAGGGGACGGGAAGGCTACACCTTC. Protein: CASSLGRGREGYTF.

The V call is TRBV29-1, the J call TRBJ1-1, with no clear D. The CDR3 sequence is 12 residues long. V lost 4 bases, J lost 2 bases, and 8 bases lay in between. From germline, CDR1 is SQVTM and CDR2 ANQGSEA. The CDR3, as DNA: TGCAGCGTTGTGAGCCTTAACACTGAAGCTTTCTTT. This gives the protein CSVVSLNTEAFF.

This clone has more than one count but fewer than ten. This chain connects TRBV27 to TRBJ1-4, with D tentatively TRBD1 (6 bases). Germline V gene data show CDR1 as MNHEY and CDR2 as SMNVEV (reference sequence). There are 14 residues in the CDR3. Deletions cut 7 bases from V and 4 bases from J, with 13 bases between. CDR3 DNA: TGTGCCAGCATGAGGGGGGGCGGTAATGAAAAACTGTTTTTT. Protein product: CASMRGGGNEKLFF. Using reference TRBV27 and TRBJ1-4 for the parts outside the CDR3, the full variable domain is EAQVTQNPRYLITVTGKKLTVTCSQNMNHEYMSWYRQDPGLGLRQIYYSMNVEVTDKGDVPEGYKVSRKEKRNFPLILESPSPNQTSLYFCASMRGGGNEKLFFGSGTQLSVL.